This is a list of T cell receptor beta chains from one sample in a study of blood T cell repertoires in COVID-19. Assay used: immunoSEQ multiplex PCR; TCRdb lists only in-frame clones, some missing. Among more than 150,000 clones listed, around nine tenths were seen once. Sequenced input: peripheral blood. These receptors were obtained from a man in his forties or fifties with acute or convalescent COVID-19. Both conserved end residues are part of each CDR3. The D gene is left open where the match is weak. The size field is filled for only some rows; it gives once, few, many or a size class.

>TRBV10-3|16|TRBD2|once|TRBJ2-1
CAISESLLADNNEQFF
TGTGCCATCAGTGAGTCCCTTCTAGCGGACAACAATGAGCAGTTCTTC
>TRBV13|15|TRBD1|once|TRBJ2-5
CASSLGQGVQETQYF
TGTGCCAGCAGCTTAGGACAGGGGGTCCAAGAGACCCAGTACTTC
>TRBV29-1|11|NA|NA|TRBJ1-1
CSAGAGPEAFF
TGCAGCGCCGGCGCAGGGCCAGAAGCTTTCTTT
>TRBV7-2|14|TRBD1|NA|TRBJ1-2
CASSPWTGDYGYTF
TGTGCCAGCAGCCCCTGGACAGGGGACTATGGCTACACCTTC
>TRBV7-2|14|NA|NA|TRBJ1-2
CASIRRDSSYGYTF
TGTGCCAGCATCCGACGAGACAGCTCATATGGCTACACCTTC
>TRBV5-4|20|TRBD2|NA|TRBJ2-3
CASSRTSLFVSGRAGDTQYF
TGTGCCAGCAGCCGGACCAGCCTATTTGTTAGCGGGAGGGCCGGAGATACGCAGTATTTT
>TRBV7-9|15|TRBD2|NA|TRBJ2-2
CASSSGGPDTGELFF
TGTGCCAGCAGCTCGGGGGGGCCCGACACCGGGGAGCTGTTTTTT
>TRBV7-3|14|NA|few|TRBJ2-1
CASSLIGRGHEQFF
TGTGCCAGCAGCTTAATCGGGAGAGGACATGAGCAGTTCTTC
>TRBV20-1|16|NA|NA|TRBJ2-4
CSASTSRGLTKNIQYF
TGCAGTGCTAGTACTAGCAGGGGACTAACCAAAAACATTCAGTACTTC
>TRBV3-1/TRBV3-2|15|NA|once|TRBJ1-5
CASSQDSSVNQPQHF
TGTGCCAGCAGCCAAGATTCGTCAGTCAATCAGCCCCAGCATTTT
>TRBV2|14|TRBD1|NA|TRBJ1-2
CARIGQGVTYGYTF
TGTGCCCGGATTGGACAGGGGGTTACGTATGGCTACACCTTC
>TRBV9|15|TRBD1|once|TRBJ1-1
CASSPRQGKNTEAFF
TGTGCCAGCAGCCCTAGACAGGGGAAGAACACTGAAGCTTTCTTT
>TRBV19|16|TRBD2|NA|TRBJ2-3
CASKTFSGGAEDTQYF
TGTGCCAGTAAAACCTTTAGCGGGGGGGCCGAAGATACGCAGTATTTT
>TRBV20-1|11|NA|NA|TRBJ1-2
CSARVEDGYTF
TGCAGTGCTAGAGTTGAGGATGGCTACACCTTC
>TRBV27|14|TRBD1|NA|TRBJ1-2
CASSSGQGSHGYTF
TGTGCCAGCAGTTCGGGACAGGGAAGTCATGGCTACACCTTC
>TRBV5-1|14|NA|once|TRBJ2-4
CASSLEAPEDIQYF
TGCGCCAGCAGCTTGGAAGCGCCCGAGGACATTCAGTACTTC
>TRBV4-2|16|NA|NA|TRBJ1-6
CASSQTTGLLDSPLHF
TGTGCCAGCAGCCAGACCACAGGGCTCCTAGATTCACCCCTCCACTTT
>TRBV7-2|16|TRBD2|NA|TRBJ2-5
CASSLGLAGGGETQYF
TGTGCCAGCAGCTTAGGACTAGCGGGAGGCGGGGAGACCCAGTACTTC
>TRBV7-8|16|TRBD2|NA|TRBJ2-4
CASSPGGRGTKNIQYF
TGTGCCAGCAGCCCGGGGGGTCGAGGGACCAAAAACATTCAGTACTTC
>TRBV5-1|16|NA|NA|TRBJ2-3
CASSLVSRGSTDTQYF
TGCGCCAGCAGCTTGGTCTCCCGCGGGAGCACAGATACGCAGTATTTT
>TRBV19|15|TRBD1|few|TRBJ1-2
CASSLYRGRRVGYTF
TGTGCCAGTAGTCTGTACAGGGGGCGCCGTGTCGGCTACACCTTC
>TRBV28|11|NA|NA|TRBJ1-4
CASSAGYLLFF
TGTGCCAGCAGTGCAGGGTATTTACTGTTTTTT
>TRBV27|13|NA|NA|TRBJ2-3
CASSSASLPTQYF
TGTGCCAGCAGTTCAGCGTCCCTCCCTACGCAGTATTTT
>TRBV30|13|NA|NA|TRBJ1-3
CAWSSNAGNTIYF
TGTGCCTGGAGTAGCAACGCAGGGAATACCATATATTTT